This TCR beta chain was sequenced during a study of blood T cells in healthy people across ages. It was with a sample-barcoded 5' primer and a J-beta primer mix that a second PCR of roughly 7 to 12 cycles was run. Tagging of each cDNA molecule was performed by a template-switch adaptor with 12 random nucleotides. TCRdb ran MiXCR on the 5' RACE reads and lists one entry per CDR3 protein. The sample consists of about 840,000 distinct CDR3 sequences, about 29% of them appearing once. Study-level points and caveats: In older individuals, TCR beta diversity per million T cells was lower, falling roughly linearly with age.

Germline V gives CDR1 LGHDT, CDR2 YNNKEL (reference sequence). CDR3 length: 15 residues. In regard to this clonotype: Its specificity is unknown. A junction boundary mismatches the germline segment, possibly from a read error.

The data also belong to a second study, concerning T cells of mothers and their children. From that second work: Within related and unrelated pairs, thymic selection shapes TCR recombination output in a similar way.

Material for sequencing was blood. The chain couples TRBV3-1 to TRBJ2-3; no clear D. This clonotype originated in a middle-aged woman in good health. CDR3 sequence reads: CAGSQASPRTDTQYF. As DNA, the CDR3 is TGTGCCGGCAGCCAAGCGTCGCCCCGCACAGATACGCAGTATTTT.